The 7 T cell receptor beta chains listed next were all sequenced from one sample in a study of STAT5B mutations in CD4+ large granular lymphocyte leukemia. TCRdb keeps only in-frame clones here, not all; method: immunoSEQ multiplex PCR. The sample holds around 43,000 clones, 86% seen once. The sequenced sample was CD4+ T cells from blood buffy coats. All receptors come from a human donor in good health.

This clone has just one count. V is TRBV19 and J is TRBJ2-7, with TRBD1 matching over 9 bases. The CDR3 has 17 amino acids. With 6 bases clipped from V and 3 bases from J, the junction kept 15 bases outside the gene matches. Looked up from germline, CDR1 is LNHDA and CDR2 is SQIVND (reference sequence). The CDR3 DNA is TGTGCCAGTAGCCGAACCATAACCGGGACAGGGTACTACGAGCAGTACTTC. Translated, it gives CASSRTITGTGYYEQYF.

The chain combines TRBV7-9 with TRBJ1-2; 7 nucleotides align to TRBD1. Per germline, CDR1 SEHNR and CDR2 FQNEAQ (reference sequence). J was trimmed by 6 bases and V by 5 bases; bases with no gene match: 3. The CDR3 runs 12 residues. This CDR3 is CASSLTGDGYTF. Written as DNA, the CDR3 is TGTGCCAGCAGCCTAACAGGGGATGGCTACACCTTC.

This clone was detected only a few times. The rearrangement uses TRBV7-2 and TRBJ2-2; D is perhaps TRBD1 (6 bases). Trimming took off 0 bases at V and 5 bases at J, with 7 bases between the two ends. Germline values: CDR1 SGHTA, CDR2 FQGNSA. The CDR3 has 14 residues. Here the CDR3 DNA reads TGTGCCAGCAGCTTAGCGGGACAAACCGGGGAGCTGTTTTTT. This codes for CASSLAGQTGELFF.

A few counts support this clone. The CDR3 DNA follows: TGTGCCAGCAGCCTGGACAGGACCAACTATGGCTACACCTTC. Its translation: CASSLDRTNYGYTF. The chain combines TRBV11-1 with TRBJ1-2, with 7 nucleotides matching TRBD1. This CDR3 contains 14 residues. Germline V gene data show CDR1 as SGHAT and CDR2 as FQDESV (reference sequence). Unmatched junction bases numbered 5, after V lost 5 bases and J lost 2 bases.

The chain recombines TRBV15 with TRBJ1-4; D gene uncertain. This CDR3 comprises 13 residues. Trimming took 3 bases from V and 8 from J, leaving 10 bases between them. Germline V lookup: CDR1 LNHNV, CDR2 YYDKDF (reference sequence). The CDR3 DNA reads as TGTGCCACCAGCAGTGGGCTTCGGGAAAAACTGTTTTTT. This codes for CATSSGLREKLFF.

V and J are TRBV18 and TRBJ1-1, with 8 positions matching TRBD1. Trimming took 3 bases from V and 11 from J; bases not matched to a gene: 14. This CDR3 has 15 residues. The germline V gene encodes CDR1 KGHSH and CDR2 LQKENI. The CDR3 sequence is CASSPPGQGWVNAFF. In DNA form, the CDR3 reads TGTGCCAGCTCACCTCCTGGACAGGGATGGGTGAATGCTTTCTTT.

This rearrangement joins TRBV7-2 to TRBJ2-5, with D unresolved. Trimming removed 8 bases at V and 5 bases at J, with 12 bases between. The CDR3 extends over 12 amino acids. Germline CDR1 and CDR2: SGHTA and FQGNSA. CDR3 sequence reads: CASALWRETQYF. Written as DNA, the CDR3 is TGTGCCAGCGCCCTTTGGCGGGAGACCCAGTACTTC.